Below, 6 T cell receptor beta chains from the same sample are listed, as sequenced in a study of blood T cell repertoires in COVID-19. TCRdb's copy holds only in-frame clones and misses some; the assay was immunoSEQ multiplex PCR. This table has 210,000 or so clones, under 95% appearing once. Sequenced material: peripheral blood. The receptor source for this set is a man aged 30-40 years with acute or convalescent COVID-19.

The chain carries TRBV3-1 (or the pseudogene TRBV3-2) and TRBJ2-3; D is perhaps TRBD2 (6 bases). Looked up from germline, CDR1 is LGHDT and CDR2 is YNNKEL (reference sequence). V lost 8 bases and J lost 12, with 15 bases in between. The CDR3 loop spans 11 amino acids. Here the CDR3 reads CASLGAGLQYF. Here the CDR3 DNA reads TGTGCCAGCCTAGGGGCGGGGTTACAGTATTTT.

The chain couples TRBV29-1 to TRBJ2-1; TRBD2 agrees at 8 bases. The CDR3 is 12 amino acids. V lost 8 bases, J lost 8 bases, and 8 bases stayed unmatched. Germline values: CDR1 SQVTM, CDR2 ANQGSEA. The CDR3 is CSSGLGIDEQFF. The CDR3 nucleotides read TGCAGCTCGGGACTAGGGATCGATGAGCAGTTCTTC.

This clone was observed a single time. This chain connects TRBV7-9 to TRBJ2-7, with TRBD2 as a possible D gene (5 bases). The CDR3 contains 15 residues. CDR1 is SEHNR, CDR2 FQNEAQ, per germline (reference sequence). The V gene lost 6 bases and the J gene lost 1 base, with 16 bases spanning the gap. CDR3 sequence (DNA): TGTGCCAGCAGTCTAGCCTGGGGTGGGTCCTACGAGCAGTACTTC. Its translation: CASSLAWGGSYEQYF.

The V call is TRBV6-6, the J call TRBJ2-1; TRBD2 matches 13 bases. V shed 5 bases, J shed 7 bases, and the junction held 2 bases outside the gene matches. The CDR3 is made up of 14 amino acids. CDR1 and CDR2 (germline): MNHNY, SVGAGI (reference sequence). The CDR3 region is CASSRTSGSNEQFF. As DNA, the CDR3 is TGTGCCAGCAGTAGGACTAGCGGGAGTAATGAGCAGTTCTTC.

This chain connects TRBV4-1 to TRBJ2-3; D is uncertain. There are 17 residues in the CDR3. With 4 bases removed from V and 0 bases from J, the gap between germline ends came to 17 bases. The V gene's germline CDR1 is MGHRA and CDR2 YSYEKL. CDR3 loop: CASSRQKASTSTDTQYF. The DNA for the CDR3 is TGCGCCAGCAGCCGTCAAAAAGCAAGCACTAGCACAGATACGCAGTATTTT.

The rearrangement links TRBV4-1 to TRBJ2-7, with unresolved D. Germline CDR1 and CDR2: MGHRA and YSYEKL. V dropped 0 bases and J dropped 4 bases, with 7 bases sitting between them. This CDR3 has 13 amino acids. CDR3 bases: TGCGCCAGCAGCCAAGATAGCAGTTACGAGCAGTACTTC. It is translated as CASSQDSSYEQYF.